The entry below describes one T cell receptor (beta chain). The antigen remains unidentified. The data were taken from a study of regulatory and conventional T cells in RAG deficiency. Conventional CD4+ T cells were sorted from blood as CD25-low CD127-high cells. Data came from immunoSEQ multiplex PCR; TCRdb stores just in-frame clones and leaves some out. The sample lists some 20,000 clones, 85% to 95% occurring once. Germline lookup yields CDR1 SGDLS and CDR2 YYNGEE. The V gene end was trimmed by 3 bases and the J gene end by 1 base; junction bases not matched to a gene: 12. There are 20 residues in the CDR3. Study-level results: Shorter CDR3s in all patient subsets; >75% Treg-Tconv overlap in Omenn. Other subsets showed 9.5 to 10-fold reductions, but Treg unique TCR beta sequences fell 80 to 100-fold in these patients. RAG-deficient patients showed markedly lower Shannon entropy and higher Simpson indices than control T-cell subsets.

In addition, the sample was reused for a study of regulatory T cells. That investigation notes: The primer mix had 52 TRBV and 13 TRBJ primers. Skewed V and J usage and few unique V-J pairs marked patient repertoires, most in Tregs.

The sequence derives from a human donor in good health. Sequenced material: CD4+ T cells sorted from blood. J is TRBJ2-3 and V is TRBV9; TRBD2 agrees at 15 bases. This CDR3 is CASSARTSGRVGGGTDTQYF. The CDR3 DNA reads TGTGCCAGCAGCGCCCGGACTAGCGGGAGGGTTGGGGGAGGCACAGATACGCAGTATTTT.